The text below deals with one T cell receptor (beta chain). These data belong to a study of T cell changes during pregnancy in multiple sclerosis. The data were produced by immunoSEQ multiplex PCR, yet TCRdb's version contains in-frame clones alone and is incomplete. There are roughly 60,000 clones in the sample; roughly 91% occur only once, and about 2% lies in the top ten. The sequence derives from a female donor in good health, enrolled as a control in a pregnancy study. The sample here was peripheral blood, taken in the second trimester of pregnancy.

CDR3: CASTPSGNGYTF. The CDR3 DNA sequence: TGTGCCAGTACCCCATCAGGGAACGGCTACACCTTC. The rearrangement links TRBV19 to TRBJ1-2, with a possible D match to TRBD1 (5 bases). The CDR3 is 12 residues long. Germline-derived CDR1 and CDR2 are LNHDA and SQIVND (reference sequence). The V end was cut by 7 bases, the J end by 8 bases, with 14 bases between.